The TCR beta chain described here comes from a study of molecular identifiers for immune sequencing clone quantification. CD8+CD4-CCR7+CD45RA+ sorting gave the naive CD8 T cells. Via MiXCR, TCRdb re-called the PCR reads, giving one row per CDR3 protein. The table shows about 630,000 distinct CDR3 sequences, with roughly 23% occurring only once. The source material was naive CD8+ T cells from blood, with Jurkat cell RNA spiked in. The sample's subset: FACS-sorted CD8+CD4-CCR7+CD45RA+ naive T cells. The source of this sequence is a human donor in good health. Some libraries in this study had Jurkat cell RNA spiked in.

CDR3 loop: CASSDWKGTTIYNEQFF. In nucleotides, the CDR3 is TGTGCCAGCAGTGACTGGAAAGGGACTACAATCTACAATGAGCAGTTCTTC. V is TRBV25-1 and J is TRBJ2-1, with 7 bases fitting TRBD2. Per the germline V gene, CDR1 is MGHDK and CDR2 is SYGVNS. Trimming removed 3 bases from V and 3 bases from J; junction bases left unmatched: 11. This CDR3 has 17 amino acids.